Listed here is a single T cell receptor beta chain. The antigen is not known. Donors, without exception, were Caucasian adults residing in Nashville, Tennessee. Together with CD45RO+ cells, CCR7-negative CD45RA+ TemRA cells were included in CD8 memory. The sample belongs to a study of shared clonotypes between healthy human individuals. Study-level points and caveats: Apart from blood, nothing was sampled; tissue repertoires likely differ. Among the subsets, naive ones generally showed larger estimated richness than memory ones.

The CDR3 extends over 13 amino acids. Germline-derived CDR1 and CDR2 are SGHRS and YFSETQ. Trimming left V 4 bases short and J 5 bases short, with 9 bases between. Here immunoSEQ multiplex PCR was the method, and the copy in TCRdb shows in-frame clones only, minus some. The sample includes under 150,000 clones, about 62% seen only once; the top ten take roughly 24%. This rearrangement joins TRBV5-1 to TRBJ1-4; no clear D gene. Sequencing was performed on memory CD8+ T cells sorted from blood. Subset specified: CD45RO+ cells pooled with CCR7-negative TemRA cells. The sequence was obtained from a woman in her thirties in good health. CDR3 DNA: TGCGCCAGCAGCCAGGACGGCAATGAAAAACTGTTTTTT. Protein sequence: CASSQDGNEKLFF.